Listed here are 32 T cell receptor beta chains from one sample, sequenced in a study of cytomegalovirus exposure and HLA in healthy donors. Sequenced by immunoSEQ multiplex PCR; TCRdb stores in-frame clones only, minus some. The sample has approximately 110,000 clones; over 90% are singletons. Sequencing was carried out using PBMCs. Receptors originate from a woman aged 18-29 years in good health and CMV-seronegative.

J is TRBJ2-1 and V is TRBV9; D ambiguous. The CDR3 consists of 18 residues. Germline V lookup: CDR1 SGDLS, CDR2 YYNGEE. V lost 0 bases and J lost 4, with 20 bases in between. The CDR3 sequence is CASSVDSPQTATYNEQFF. CDR3 nucleotides: TGTGCCAGCAGCGTAGACTCCCCACAGACCGCGACATACAATGAGCAGTTCTTC.

V is TRBV9 and J is TRBJ2-2, with a weak D call TRBD1 (6 bases). V gave up 0 bases and J gave up 5 bases, with 14 bases separating them. Germline CDR1 and CDR2: SGDLS and YYNGEE. The CDR3 consists of 16 residues. CDR3 DNA: TGTGCCAGCAGCGTAGCAGGGGCCCGACCTACCGGGGAGCTGTTTTTT. Residues: CASSVAGARPTGELFF.

The genes are TRBV27 and TRBJ2-6; D gene ambiguous. The V gene lost 2 bases and the J gene lost 4 bases, with 15 bases spanning the gap. The CDR3 contains 17 residues. Looked up from germline, CDR1 is MNHEY and CDR2 is SMNVEV (reference sequence). As DNA, the CDR3 is TGTGCCAGCAGTTTAGGTAGGCAGGTGGCCGGGGCCAACGTCCTGACTTTC. This sequence encodes CASSLGRQVAGANVLTF.

This chain uses TRBV5-1 with TRBJ1-1; a possible D gene is TRBD1 (6 bases). The V gene's germline CDR1 is SGHRS and CDR2 YFSETQ. CDR3 length: 13 residues. Trimming took 5 bases from V and 4 from J, leaving 12 bases between them. CDR3 DNA sequence: TGCGCCAGCAGTCCAGGGGTCGGCACTGAAGCTTTCTTT. Its translation: CASSPGVGTEAFF.

The chain joins TRBV9 to TRBJ2-3, with 9 bases matching TRBD2. V was clipped by 0 bases and J by 1 base; unmatched bases: 3. There are 16 residues in the CDR3. The V gene's germline CDR1 is SGDLS and CDR2 YYNGEE. CDR3 sequence (DNA): TGTGCCAGCAGCGTAGACAGCGGGGGGCGCACAGATACGCAGTATTTT. Translation gives CASSVDSGGRTDTQYF.

V is TRBV30 and J is TRBJ2-1; 7 bases map to TRBD2. Germline CDR1 reads GTSNPN; CDR2 reads SVGIG (reference sequence). This CDR3 is built from 16 residues. The V segment lost 5 bases and the J segment 0 bases; nucleotides outside the gene matches: 10. The CDR3 is CAWGGVGKSSYNEQFF. The CDR3 nucleotides read TGTGCCTGGGGGGGGGTCGGGAAGAGCTCCTACAATGAGCAGTTCTTC.

The chain carries TRBV10-3 and TRBJ1-5, with D unclear. V was clipped by 8 bases and J by 0 bases, with 5 bases between them. The CDR3 contains 12 residues. CDR1 is ENHRY and CDR2 is SYGVKD in the germline V gene. The CDR3 sequence: CAISGSNQPQHF. The CDR3, as DNA: TGTGCCATCTCCGGTAGCAATCAGCCCCAGCATTTT.

The chain carries TRBV19 and TRBJ1-1, with D possibly TRBD1 on 6 matching bases. Germline loops: CDR1 LNHDA, CDR2 SQIVND (reference sequence). The CDR3 sequence is 14 residues long. V dropped 7 bases and J dropped 3 bases, with 15 bases sitting between them. CDR3 bases: TGTGCCAGTAAAAGCACAGGGTTGGACACTGAAGCTTTCTTT. This gives the protein CASKSTGLDTEAFF.

The chain combines TRBV29-1 with TRBJ2-3; 10 bases line up with TRBD2. From germline, CDR1 is SQVTM and CDR2 ANQGSEA. CDR3 size: 15 residues. The J segment lost 2 bases and the V segment lost 2 bases, leaving 4 bases of the junction unmatched. The CDR3 sequence is CSVERTSGTTDTQYF. The CDR3 DNA reads TGCAGCGTTGAACGGACTAGCGGTACCACAGATACGCAGTATTTT.

This clone was seen once. The V gene is TRBV18, the J gene TRBJ2-1, with 10 bases matching TRBD2. The V gene's germline CDR1 is KGHSH and CDR2 LQKENI. CDR3 size: 16 residues. Trimming cost V 1 base and J 5 bases; bases outside gene matches: 5. The CDR3 is CASSPLGLAGDNEQFF. The DNA for the CDR3 is TGTGCCAGCTCACCACTGGGGCTAGCGGGGGACAATGAGCAGTTCTTC. Full variable domain (remainder filled in from reference TRBV18 and TRBJ2-1): NAGVMQNPRHLVRRRGQEARLRCSPMKGHSHVYWYRQLPEEGLKFMVYLQKENIIDESGMPKERFSAEFPKEGPSILRIQQVVRGDSAAYFCASSPLGLAGDNEQFFGPGTRLTVL.

V and J are TRBV6-1 and TRBJ1-1; D remains ambiguous. The CDR3 has 11 amino acids. V dropped 8 bases and J dropped 1 base, with 5 bases sitting between them. Looked up from germline, CDR1 is MNHNS and CDR2 is SASEGT. In DNA, the CDR3 is TGTGCCAGCGTCCGGAACACTGAAGCTTTCTTT. Protein product: CASVRNTEAFF.

This chain uses TRBV19 with TRBJ1-2; no firm D call. Germline V gene data show CDR1 as LNHDA and CDR2 as SQIVND (reference sequence). The CDR3 sequence is 12 residues long. Trimming removed 1 base at V and 10 bases at J, with 10 bases between. CDR3 loop: CASSIVDRDYTF. CDR3 DNA sequence: TGTGCCAGTAGTATAGTCGATCGAGACTACACCTTC.

The gene calls are TRBV2 and TRBJ1-5; a possible D gene is TRBD1 (6 bases). Looked up from germline, CDR1 is SNHLY and CDR2 is FYNNEI. V lost 8 bases and J 3 bases, leaving 14 bases between the germline ends. This CDR3 has 14 residues. CDR3 nucleotide sequence: TGTGCCAGCGGGCTTCGGGACAACAATCAGCCCCAGCATTTT. This encodes CASGLRDNNQPQHF.

Only a few counts were recorded for this clone. The genes are TRBV30 and TRBJ1-5, with unresolved D. The CDR3 is 13 amino acids. The germline V gene encodes CDR1 GTSNPN and CDR2 SVGIG (reference sequence). Trimming removed 2 bases from V and 3 bases from J, with 8 bases in between. The CDR3 nucleotides are TGTGCCTGGAGTCCGGGGTTCAATCAGCCCCAGCATTTT. Translation gives CAWSPGFNQPQHF.

This chain uses TRBV6-1 with TRBJ2-1, with D perhaps matching TRBD1 (6 bases). Germline lookup yields CDR1 MNHNS and CDR2 SASEGT. This CDR3 contains 15 residues. The V end was cut by 2 bases, the J end by 3 bases, with 11 bases between. The CDR3 coding sequence is TGTGCCAGCAGTGAAAGCCAGGGGAACTACAATGAGCAGTTCTTC. It is translated as CASSESQGNYNEQFF.

The chain has TRBV25-1 and TRBJ2-3; 10 nucleotides agree with TRBD2. The germline V gene has CDR1 MGHDK and CDR2 SYGVNS. With 6 bases clipped from V and 4 bases from J, the junction kept 7 bases outside the gene matches. The CDR3 length is 15 residues. The chain's CDR3 is CASRAGGPLADTQYF. The CDR3 DNA reads TGTGCCAGCAGAGCGGGAGGGCCTCTCGCAGATACGCAGTATTTT. Variable domain in full (rest from reference TRBV25-1 and TRBJ2-3): EADIYQTPRYLVIGTGKKITLECSQTMGHDKMYWYQQDPGMELHLIHYSYGVNSTEKGDLSSESTVSRIRTEHFPLTLESARPSHTSQYLCASRAGGPLADTQYFGPGTRLTVL.

The chain carries TRBV15 and TRBJ2-3, with a possible D match to TRBD1 (6 bases). Per the germline V gene, CDR1 is LNHNV and CDR2 is YYDKDF (reference sequence). This CDR3 spans 15 amino acids. V gave up 4 bases and J gave up 5 bases, with 16 bases separating them. This chain's CDR3 is CATSTTRQAGDTQYF. The CDR3 nucleotides read TGTGCCACCAGCACAACTCGACAGGCTGGAGATACGCAGTATTTT. The variable domain in full, completed from reference TRBV15 and TRBJ2-3, reads DAMVIQNPRYQVTQFGKPVTLSCSQTLNHNVMYWYQQKSSQAPKLLFHYYDKDFNNEADTPDNFQSRRPNTSFCFLDIRSPGLGDTAMYLCATSTTRQAGDTQYFGPGTRLTVL.

The J gene is TRBJ1-3, the V gene TRBV28, with D uncertain. The CDR3 contains 12 residues. Germline V CDR1 and CDR2: MDHEN, SYDVKM. V was pared by 4 bases and J by 9 bases, with 10 bases between. In DNA, the CDR3 is TGTGCCAGCAGTTCCCCCGGTAGCACCATATATTTT. Its protein product is CASSSPGSTIYF.

This chain joins TRBV28 and TRBJ2-2, with a possible D match to TRBD1 (5 bases). V lost 3 bases and J lost 6, with 14 bases in between. CDR1 and CDR2 from the germline V gene are MDHEN and SYDVKM. The CDR3 loop spans 15 amino acids. The CDR3 DNA follows: TGTGCCAGCAGTTTCTCCCACAAAGGGGCCGGGGAGCTGTTTTTT. As protein: CASSFSHKGAGELFF.

The chain is built from TRBV5-4 and TRBJ2-7; 15 bases fit TRBD2. The CDR3 sequence is 17 residues long. Germline CDR1 and CDR2: SGHNT and YYREEE (reference sequence). V lost 4 bases and J lost 9; bases outside the gene matches: 14. The CDR3, as DNA: TGTGCCAGCAGCCCCGGACTAGCGGGAGGGGCGAGCATCGGGCAGTACTTC. Translated: CASSPGLAGGASIGQYF.

V usage is TRBV6-5 and J usage is TRBJ2-5; the match to TRBD1 covers 10 bases. J gave up 4 bases and V 8 bases, and 4 bases lay outside the gene matches. Looked up from germline, CDR1 is MNHEY and CDR2 is SVGAGI. The CDR3 is 13 amino acids. In DNA, the CDR3 is TGTGCCAGCCAGGACAGGGGGGGAGAGACCCAGTACTTC. Translation gives CASQDRGGETQYF.

The chain couples TRBV5-6 to TRBJ1-4, with TRBD1 identical over 10 bases. The CDR3 is 15 residues long. V dropped 4 bases and J dropped 5; count of bases not matched to a gene: 5. The germline V gene has CDR1 SGHDT and CDR2 YYEEEE. The CDR3 coding sequence is TGTGCCAGCAGCCCTGGGACAGGGGACAATGAAAAACTGTTTTTT. It yields the protein CASSPGTGDNEKLFF.

This clone was observed a single time. This rearrangement joins TRBV10-3 to TRBJ1-5, with a weak D call TRBD1 (6 bases). Germline lookup yields CDR1 ENHRY and CDR2 SYGVKD. The CDR3 runs to 14 residues. Trimming left V 2 bases short and J 4 bases short, with 9 bases between. CDR3: CAISETGLNQPQHF. The CDR3 DNA reads TGTGCCATCAGTGAGACAGGGTTAAATCAGCCCCAGCATTTT.

The chain links TRBV7-3 to TRBJ2-7; 12 nucleotides match TRBD1. J lost 8 bases, V lost 4 bases, and 3 bases had no gene match. From germline, CDR1 is SGHTA and CDR2 FQGTGA. The CDR3 extends over 13 amino acids. The CDR3 DNA sequence: TGTGCCAGCAGCTCGGGACAGGGGGCAAAGCAGTACTTC. Translated: CASSSGQGAKQYF.

The rearrangement uses TRBV28 and TRBJ1-6; 10 bases are shared with TRBD1. J lost 15 bases, V lost 3 bases, and 8 bases had no gene match. The CDR3 covers 14 residues. Per the germline V gene, CDR1 is MDHEN and CDR2 is SYDVKM. CDR3 DNA: TGTGCCAGCAGTTTGCCCGACAGGGGGCAAGGCCTCCACTTT. This sequence encodes CASSLPDRGQGLHF. Drawing the rest from reference TRBV28 and TRBJ1-6, the complete variable domain is DVKVTQSSRYLVKRTGEKVFLECVQDMDHENMFWYRQDPGLGLRLIYFSYDVKMKEKGDIPEGYSVSREKKERFSLILESASTNQTSMYLCASSLPDRGQGLHFGNGTRLTVT.

Note on this clone: The sample has other DNA sequences that encode this CDR3 too. The DNA of the CDR3 is TGCGCCAGCAGCTTTCGTCAGGGGGCCGGTGAAGCTTTCTTT. Its protein is CASSFRQGAGEAFF. The genes are TRBV5-1 and TRBJ1-1; 8 nucleotides align to TRBD1. J was trimmed by 7 bases and V by 2 bases; bases with no gene match: 7. The CDR3 runs 14 residues. Germline V lookup: CDR1 SGHRS, CDR2 YFSETQ. Supplemented by reference TRBV5-1 and TRBJ1-1, the full variable domain reads KAGVTQTPRYLIKTRGQQVTLSCSPISGHRSVSWYQQTPGQGLQFLFEYFSETQRNKGNFPGRFSGRQFSNSRSEMNVSTLELGDSALYLCASSFRQGAGEAFFGQGTRLTVV.

The chain combines TRBV7-9 with TRBJ2-2, with D hard to call. The V end lost 2 bases, the J end lost 7 bases, and 8 bases lay between the germline ends. CDR3 size: 13 residues. Germline assignment: CDR1 SEHNR and CDR2 FQNEAQ (reference sequence). CDR3 DNA: TGTGCCAGCAGCTTAACAGTCGACGGGGAGCTGTTTTTT. This codes for CASSLTVDGELFF.

The chain is built from TRBV2 and TRBJ2-5, with 11 bases that match TRBD2. The V gene end was trimmed by 6 bases and the J gene end by 4 bases; junction bases not matched to a gene: 10. The CDR3 spans 16 residues. The germline V gene encodes CDR1 SNHLY and CDR2 FYNNEI. The CDR3 nucleotides are TGTGCCAGCAGCCGACTAGCGGGATGGACGATAGAGACCCAGTACTTC. It codes for CASSRLAGWTIETQYF.

This sequence joins TRBV6-5 and TRBJ1-4, with 7 positions matching TRBD1. Germline loops: CDR1 MNHEY, CDR2 SVGAGI. The CDR3 is 13 amino acids. After removal of 2 bases from V and 8 bases from J, the junction contained 2 bases not matched to a gene. The CDR3 DNA follows: TGTGCCAGCAGTTACGACAGGGAGGAAAAACTGTTTTTT. Amino acids: CASSYDREEKLFF.

The V call is TRBV27, the J call TRBJ1-1; D might be TRBD1 (6 bases). The germline V gene has CDR1 MNHEY and CDR2 SMNVEV (reference sequence). Trimming shortened V by 6 bases and J by 7 bases, and 18 bases separated the two germline ends. The CDR3 spans 14 residues. The CDR3 DNA reads as TGTGCCAGCAGGCCCACAGGGTATGGTAATGAAGCTTTCTTT. This sequence encodes CASRPTGYGNEAFF.

The chain links TRBV27 to TRBJ1-1; 10 bases are shared with TRBD1. Unmatched junction bases numbered 7, after V lost 5 bases and J lost 4 bases. Germline CDR1 and CDR2: MNHEY and SMNVEV (reference sequence). The CDR3 has 15 residues. The DNA of the CDR3 is TGTGCCAGCAGTAAAGGGGACAGGGGAGGCACTGAAGCTTTCTTT. This encodes CASSKGDRGGTEAFF.

The gene calls are TRBV7-9 and TRBJ2-7; D call uncertain. In germline, CDR1 is SEHNR, CDR2 FQNEAQ (reference sequence). The V end was cut by 3 bases, the J end by 2 bases, with 8 bases between. The CDR3 is 13 amino acids. The CDR3 spells CASSFGFAYEQYF. The CDR3 DNA sequence: TGTGCCAGCAGCTTCGGGTTCGCCTACGAGCAGTACTTC.